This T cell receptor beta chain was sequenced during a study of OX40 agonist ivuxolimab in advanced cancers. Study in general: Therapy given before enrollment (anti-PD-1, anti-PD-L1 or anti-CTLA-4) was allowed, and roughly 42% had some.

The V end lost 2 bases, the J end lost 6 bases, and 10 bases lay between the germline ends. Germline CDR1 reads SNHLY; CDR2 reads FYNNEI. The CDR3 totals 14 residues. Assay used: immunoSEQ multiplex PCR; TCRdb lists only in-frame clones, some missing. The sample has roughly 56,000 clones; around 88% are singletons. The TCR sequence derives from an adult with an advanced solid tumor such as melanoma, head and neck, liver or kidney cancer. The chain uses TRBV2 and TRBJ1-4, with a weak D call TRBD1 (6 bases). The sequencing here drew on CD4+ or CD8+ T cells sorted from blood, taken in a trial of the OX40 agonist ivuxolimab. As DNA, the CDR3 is TGTGCCAGCAGTGAACACAGGGTTGATGAAAAACTGTTTTTT. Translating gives CASSEHRVDEKLFF.